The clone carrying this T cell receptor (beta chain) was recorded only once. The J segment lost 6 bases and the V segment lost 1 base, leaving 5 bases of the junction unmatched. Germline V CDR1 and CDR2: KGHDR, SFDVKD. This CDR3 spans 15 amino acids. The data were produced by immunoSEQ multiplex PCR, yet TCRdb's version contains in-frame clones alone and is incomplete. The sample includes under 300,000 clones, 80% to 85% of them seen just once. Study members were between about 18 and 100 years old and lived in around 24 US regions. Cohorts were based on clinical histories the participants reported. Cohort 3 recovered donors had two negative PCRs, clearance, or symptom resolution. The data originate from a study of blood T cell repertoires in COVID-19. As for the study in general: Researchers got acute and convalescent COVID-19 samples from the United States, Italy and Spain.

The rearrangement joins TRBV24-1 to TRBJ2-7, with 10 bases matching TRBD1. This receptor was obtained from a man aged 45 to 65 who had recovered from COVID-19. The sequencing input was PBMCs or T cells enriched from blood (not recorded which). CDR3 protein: CATSDFETGGGEQYF. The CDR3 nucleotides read TGTGCCACCAGTGATTTCGAGACAGGGGGCGGCGAGCAGTACTTC.